This is a list of T cell receptor beta chains from one sample in a study of blood T cell repertoires in COVID-19. The method was immunoSEQ multiplex PCR; TCRdb's version includes in-frame clones alone and lacks a portion of them. The data show around 100,000 clones, approximately 90% seen once. The specimen sequenced was peripheral blood. The origin of the receptors is a man in his sixties with acute or convalescent COVID-19. Both conserved end residues are part of each CDR3. The D gene is left open where the match is weak. Where a row states a size, it is once, few, many or the class of an expanded clone; other rows omit it.

TRBJ1-1,TRBV7-9,-,-,15,TGTGCCAGCAGCTTAAGGGCGGGAGTAGAAACTGAAGCTTTCTTT,CASSLRAGVETEAFF
TRBJ2-3,TRBV10-1,TRBD2,-,15,TGCGCCAGCAGTGGGACTAGCGGTTACACAGATACGCAGTATTTT,CASSGTSGYTDTQYF
TRBJ2-2,TRBV5-5,TRBD1,-,15,TGTGCCAGCAGCCCGGGACAGGGTGGAACCGGGGAGCTGTTTTTT,CASSPGQGGTGELFF
TRBJ2-5,TRBV5-1,TRBD2,-,21,TGCGCCACCGGTTTATTAGGGCGGGGGGGACTAGCGGCCCGAAGGGGAGAGACCCAGTACTTC,CATGLLGRGGLAARRGETQYF
TRBJ2-6,TRBV6-5,-,-,16,TGTGCCAGCAGTTACGGTGGGGCGCGTGGAGCCAACGTCCTGACTTTC,CASSYGGARGANVLTF
TRBJ1-4,TRBV7-9,TRBD1,-,14,TGTGCCAGCAGCCCGACAGGGATCAGCGAAAAACTGTTTTTT,CASSPTGISEKLFF
TRBJ1-4,TRBV19,-,-,15,TGTGCCAGTAGTATAGATCGAGGCACACCGGGAAAACTGTTTTTT,CASSIDRGTPGKLFF
TRBJ2-3,TRBV5-1,TRBD2,-,16,TGCGCCAGCAGCAGGACTAGCGGGAGGTCGACAGATACGCAGTATTTT,CASSRTSGRSTDTQYF
TRBJ1-2,TRBV19,-,-,14,TGTGCCAGTAGTGCGCAACAGGGAGACTATGGCTACACCTTC,CASSAQQGDYGYTF
TRBJ2-2,TRBV19,-,-,12,TGTGCCAGTGCGCCACACACCGGGGAGCTGTTTTTT,CASAPHTGELFF
TRBJ1-2,TRBV28,TRBD1,-,14,TGTGCCAGCAGTTCTCCGGGACAGGTCTATGGCTACACCTTC,CASSSPGQVYGYTF
TRBJ2-1,TRBV2,-,-,15,TGTGCCAGCAGGCCCGAGGACTACAACTACAATGAGCAGTTCTTC,CASRPEDYNYNEQFF
TRBJ1-1,TRBV7-9,-,-,11,TGTGCCAGCAGCCCGGACAATGAAGCTTTCTTT,CASSPDNEAFF
TRBJ2-3,TRBV7-3,-,-,14,TGTGCCAGCAGCTTTTGGGGGGGCACAGATACGCAGTATTTT,CASSFWGGTDTQYF
TRBJ1-1,TRBV30,TRBD1,-,13,TGTGCCTGGAGTCCTAACAGGGGCACTGAAGCTTTCTTT,CAWSPNRGTEAFF
TRBJ2-1,TRBV7-6,TRBD2,-,16,TGTGCCAGCAGCTACTCTTTTACGACTAGCGGGAGTTCGAGGTTCTTC,CASSYSFTTSGSSRFF
TRBJ2-2,TRBV7-2,-,-,18,TGTGCCAGCAGCTCTGGGTGGGGAGCGCCCGCGAACACCGGGGAGCTGTTTTTT,CASSSGWGAPANTGELFF
TRBJ2-1,TRBV6-5,-,-,14,TGTGCCAGCAGTTACCAGGGCCCCTACAATGAGCAGTTCTTC,CASSYQGPYNEQFF
TRBJ2-3,TRBV5-1,-,-,14,TGCGCCAGCAGACCCCGCGGAGCCACAGATACGCAGTATTTT,CASRPRGATDTQYF
TRBJ1-4,TRBV9,-,-,16,TGTGCCAGCAGCGTAGATGGTACCCGAGGGAGTGAAAAACTGTTTTTT,CASSVDGTRGSEKLFF
TRBJ1-1,TRBV5-1,-,-,14,TGCGCCAGCGCTTTAGGGGGAATGAACACTGAAGCTTTCTTT,CASALGGMNTEAFF
TRBJ1-3,TRBV14,-,-,16,TGTGCCAGCAGCCCTTTGGGGGCCGACTCTGGAAACACCATATATTTT,CASSPLGADSGNTIYF
TRBJ1-5,TRBV19,-,-,13,TGTGCCAGTAGTATTCCAAGCAATCAGCCCCAGCATTTT,CASSIPSNQPQHF
TRBJ2-5,TRBV14,-,-,15,TGTGCCAGCAGCCAATTTGGGGGGAGACAAGAGACCCAGTACTTC,CASSQFGGRQETQYF
TRBJ2-7,TRBV6-5,TRBD1,-,15,TGTGCCAGCAGTACCAAGGGACAGGTATCCTACGAGCAGTACTTC,CASSTKGQVSYEQYF
TRBJ2-1,TRBV2,-,-,16,TGTGCCAGCAGTGACAGGGATTTCTACAAGAGGAATGAGCAGTTCTTC,CASSDRDFYKRNEQFF
TRBJ2-1,TRBV20-1,TRBD2,-,15,TGCAGTGCTAGTCTAGCGGGAGGTTCCTACAATGAGCAGTTCTTC,CSASLAGGSYNEQFF
TRBJ2-5,TRBV5-4,TRBD2,once,19,TGTGCCAGCAGCTTGGCCCCTACTAGCGGGAGTAGGGCCCAAGAGACCCAGTACTTC,CASSLAPTSGSRAQETQYF
TRBJ1-5,TRBV19,TRBD1,-,15,TGTGCCAGTAGTACGACAGGGAATAGCAATCAGCCCCAGCATTTT,CASSTTGNSNQPQHF
TRBJ2-3,TRBV15,-,-,15,TGTGCCACCAGCCCCCGGACTCCGGTGGGAGATACGCAGTATTTT,CATSPRTPVGDTQYF
TRBJ2-7,TRBV3-1/TRBV3-2,-,-,12,TGTGCCAGCAGCACTACAGGGTACGAGCAGTACTTC,CASSTTGYEQYF
TRBJ1-2,TRBV27,TRBD1,-,15,TGTGCCAGCAGTTCCACAGGGGGCCGTGGCTATGGCTACACCTTC,CASSSTGGRGYGYTF
TRBJ2-5,TRBV6-2/TRBV6-3,-,few,13,TGTGCCAGCAGTTACGGGACAAAGGAGACCCAGTACTTC,CASSYGTKETQYF
TRBJ1-1,TRBV5-1,-,-,14,TGCGCCAGCAGCTCCGGCGGGTGGAACACTGAAGCTTTCTTT,CASSSGGWNTEAFF
TRBJ1-6,TRBV18,-,once,15,TGTGCCAGCTCACCGGGTCGGGAAAATAATTCACCCCTCCACTTT,CASSPGRENNSPLHF
TRBJ1-6,TRBV9,TRBD1,-,14,TGTGCCAGCAGCGTGACAGGGTTTGGCTCACCCCTCCACTTT,CASSVTGFGSPLHF
TRBJ2-2,TRBV29-1,-,-,13,TGCAGCGTTGACAGTCGGGGGACCGGGGAGCTGTTTTTT,CSVDSRGTGELFF
TRBJ1-1,TRBV12-3/TRBV12-4,-,-,13,TGTGCCAGCAGTTTCTCGGGGAACACTGAAGCTTTCTTT,CASSFSGNTEAFF
TRBJ2-7,TRBV19,-,-,15,TGTGCCAGTAGTATTGGGGCAGGGGAAAGCTACGAGCAGTACTTC,CASSIGAGESYEQYF
TRBJ1-6,TRBV27,-,-,13,TGTGCCAGCAGTTTAGGGAGCGGCTCACCCCTCCACTTT,CASSLGSGSPLHF
TRBJ2-5,TRBV18,-,-,15,TGTGCCAGCTCACCCCTAGACAGGCCTGGAGAGACCCAGTACTTC,CASSPLDRPGETQYF
TRBJ1-6,TRBV19,-,-,12,TGTGCCAGTAGTAGGGAGAATTCACCCCTCCACTTT,CASSRENSPLHF
TRBJ1-1,TRBV7-9,-,-,14,TGTGCCAGCAGCCCCCTGGGAGCGAACACTGAAGCTTTCTTT,CASSPLGANTEAFF
TRBJ1-1,TRBV12-3/TRBV12-4,-,-,13,TGTGCCAGCAGTCTCAGGGTTCGGGCTGAAGCTTTCTTT,CASSLRVRAEAFF
TRBJ1-4,TRBV5-1,-,once,15,TGCGCCAGCAGCTTGGTGCAGGGATCTGGTGAAAAACTGTTTTTT,CASSLVQGSGEKLFF
TRBJ2-3,TRBV4-1,-,-,14,TGCGCCAGCAGCCAAGCGGTCAACACAGATACGCAGTATTTT,CASSQAVNTDTQYF
TRBJ1-5,TRBV24-1,-,-,14,TGTGCCACCAGTGATGCGGTACCAAATCAGCCCCAGCATTTT,CATSDAVPNQPQHF
TRBJ1-6,TRBV30,-,-,13,TGTGCCTGGAGTTGGGGGAGGGATTCACCCCTCCACTTT,CAWSWGRDSPLHF
TRBJ1-5,TRBV6-1,-,-,16,TGTGCCAGCAGTGAAATGTCGGGAATAAGCCGGCAGCCCCAGCATTTT,CASSEMSGISRQPQHF
TRBJ1-6,TRBV5-4,-,-,15,TGTGCCAGCAGCTCTCTGACAGAGTATAATTCACCCCTCCACTTT,CASSSLTEYNSPLHF
TRBJ2-2,TRBV7-9,TRBD1,-,17,TGTGCCAGCAGCCAGCCGATTCGACAGGGGCCCACCGGGGAACTGTTTTTT,CASSQPIRQGPTGELFF
TRBJ2-2,TRBV5-1,TRBD2,-,16,TGCGCCAGCAGCTTGAGCGGGAGAAGGGACACCGGGGAGCTGTTTTTT,CASSLSGRRDTGELFF
TRBJ2-2,TRBV7-8,TRBD2,-,18,TGTGCCAGCAGCTTAGTGGTAGCGGGAGGGGCGAACACCGGGGAGCTGTTTTTT,CASSLVVAGGANTGELFF